This T cell receptor beta chain was sequenced in a study of vaccination and CD4 T cells after COVID-19. To note about this clonotype: Its antigen is as yet unknown. A read error is likely, as this CDR3 ends without the conserved phenylalanine or tryptophan.

Sequenced with the Oncomine TCR Beta short-read assay was DNA taken from cultured CD4+ T cells. TCRdb passed the PCR reads through MiXCR, listing each CDR3 protein once. The table includes roughly 20,000 distinct CDR3 sequences, roughly 43% detected once. Specified treatment: approximately 11-day PBMC culture with coronavirus spike peptide pools or control peptides (ViraFEST assay). ViraFEST sequenced TCRs after peptide-pool expansion of antigen-specific T cells. Germline V CDR1 and CDR2: GTSNPN, SVGIG (reference sequence). J gave up 1 base and V 0 bases, and 8 bases lay outside the gene matches. The CDR3 covers 16 residues. Whole-study results and caveats: Recorded median SARS-CoV-2-reactive clonotype numbers increased from approximately 21 to 40 without reaching significance.

The sequence was collected from a human donor who had recovered from COVID-19. Sequencing was performed on CD4+ T cells from blood, cultured in vitro, taken before SARS-CoV-2 vaccination. The J gene is TRBJ1-1, the V gene TRBV30, with 7 bases that match TRBD1. CDR3 protein: CAWSVWGRGGNTEAFL. The CDR3 DNA sequence: TGTGCCTGGAGTGTTTGGGGCAGGGGGGGGAACACTGAAGCTTTCCTT.